This TCR beta chain was recovered during a study of beta chain features in type 1 diabetes. Study summary: Healthy donors and patients had similar age, gender and cell yields.

This clone was seen a few times. Its cognate antigen is unknown. Purity above 95% was achieved in all sorted populations. Expressed TCRB transcripts were sequenced because the entire RNA isolate underwent reverse transcription. Assay: immunoSEQ multiplex PCR; the TCRdb copy retains only in-frame clones and omits some. This sample yields around 430,000 clones, of which around 30% are seen a single time; roughly 0.06% belongs to the top ten. Whole-study findings and limits: Type 1 diabetes patients showed a moderate but significant shortening of TCRB CDR3s in all four CD4+ subsets. TCRB repertoires of naive, central memory and Treg cells appeared more similar among patients than among healthy donors.

Trimming cost V 2 bases and J 6 bases; bases outside gene matches: 2. The germline V gene has CDR1 GTSNPN and CDR2 SVGIG (reference sequence). There are 12 residues in the CDR3. The TCR originated in a man between 18 and 29 years old in good health. The rearrangement joins TRBV30 to TRBJ1-2; 8 bases are shared with TRBD1. The material sequenced was naive CD4+ T cells from blood. CDR3 loop: CAWSPTGDGYTF. The DNA for the CDR3 is TGTGCCTGGAGTCCGACAGGGGATGGCTACACCTTC.